This TCR beta chain was found in a study of T-cell reconstitution after alpha-beta-depleted transplantation in children. Unique molecular identifiers featured in how the TCRbeta library was prepared. TCRdb re-called the PCR reads with MiXCR, one entry per CDR3 protein. The repertoire has 700,000 to 850,000 distinct CDR3 sequences, roughly 15% of them found once; the top ten carry approximately 4.5%. CDR3 length: 13 residues. Per the germline V gene, CDR1 is DFQATT and CDR2 is SNEGSKA (reference sequence). Study results and limitations: The authors attributed T-cell counts and diversity one year after transplant mostly to newly produced T cells. Certain patients had high TCRbeta diversity at day 60, and it came from recipient T cells and thymic progenitors that survived. About two months after transplant, alpha-beta T cells reportedly came from several hundred expanded graft clones.

This clonotype appeared many times. Its specificity is unknown. The source of this sequence is a male patient aged 10 to 17 who had a stem cell transplant for acute lymphoblastic leukemia, so the T cells may come from the graft donor. The rearrangement uses TRBV20-1 and TRBJ2-7, with D possibly being TRBD2 (6 bases). Sequencing was performed on PBMCs, mostly from graft donor cells, taken 360 days after TCRalphabeta/CD19-depleted stem cell transplant. CDR3 in amino acids: CSLISGASYEQYF. CDR3 bases: TGCAGCCTGATTAGCGGAGCCTCCTACGAGCAGTACTTC.